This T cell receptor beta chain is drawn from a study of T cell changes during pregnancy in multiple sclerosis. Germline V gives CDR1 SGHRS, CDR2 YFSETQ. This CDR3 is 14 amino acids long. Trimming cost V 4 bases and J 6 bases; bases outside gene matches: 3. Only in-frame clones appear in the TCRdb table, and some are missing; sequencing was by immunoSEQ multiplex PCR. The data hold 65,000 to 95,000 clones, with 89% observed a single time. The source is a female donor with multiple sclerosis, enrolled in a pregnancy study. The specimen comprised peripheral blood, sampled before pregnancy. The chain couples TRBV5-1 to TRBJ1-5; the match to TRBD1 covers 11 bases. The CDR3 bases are TGCGCCAGCAGCCTAGGACAGGGGGCTCAGCCCCAGCATTTT. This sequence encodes CASSLGQGAQPQHF.